This T cell receptor (beta chain) was recorded in a study of blood T cell repertoires in COVID-19. In the study overall: From the United States, Italy and Spain came samples of acute and convalescent COVID-19. PBMCs, B-cell-depleted T cells, or T cells were the source of the cDNA or gDNA that made up the material.

As originally analysed: Estimation of nucleated cell counts relied on the amplification of reference gene primers. Sequencing used immunoSEQ multiplex PCR; TCRdb keeps in-frame clones, though not all of them. V and J calls and clone size are copied from that table; D and trimming were computed from the DNA. The data hold about 220,000 clones, with about 90% observed a single time. The CDR3 has 16 residues. Trimming took off 4 bases at V and 4 bases at J, with 21 bases between the two ends. Germline CDR1 reads SGHDT; CDR2 reads YYEEEE. What was sequenced was peripheral blood. The gene calls are TRBV5-6 and TRBJ2-7; a possible D gene is TRBD1 (6 bases). The sequence came from a woman aged 25 to 39 who had recovered from COVID-19. The CDR3 DNA reads as TGTGCCAGCAGCGTAGGGACCAGGGGCAAAAGTTACGAGCAGTACTTC. Its translation is CASSVGTRGKSYEQYF.